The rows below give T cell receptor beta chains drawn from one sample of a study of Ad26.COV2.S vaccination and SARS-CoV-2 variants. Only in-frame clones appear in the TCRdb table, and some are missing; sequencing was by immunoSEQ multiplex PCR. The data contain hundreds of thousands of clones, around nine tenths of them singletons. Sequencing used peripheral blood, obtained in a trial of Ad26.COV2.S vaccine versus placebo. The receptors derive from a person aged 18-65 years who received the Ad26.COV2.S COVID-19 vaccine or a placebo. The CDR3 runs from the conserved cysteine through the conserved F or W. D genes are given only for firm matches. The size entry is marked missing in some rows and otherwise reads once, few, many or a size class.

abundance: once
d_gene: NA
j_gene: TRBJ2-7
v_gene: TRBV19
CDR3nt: TGTGCCAGTAGTATGATCGGTATATCCTACGAGCAGTACTTC
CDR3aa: CASSMIGISYEQYF

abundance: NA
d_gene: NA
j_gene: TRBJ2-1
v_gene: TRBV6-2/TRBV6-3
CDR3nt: TGTGCCAGCAGTTACGGGTTTGAGCAGTTCTTC
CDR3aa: CASSYGFEQFF

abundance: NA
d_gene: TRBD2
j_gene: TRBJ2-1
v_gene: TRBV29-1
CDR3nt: TGCAGCCCGAGCGGGAGGTATTACAATGAGCAGTTCTTC
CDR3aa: CSPSGRYYNEQFF

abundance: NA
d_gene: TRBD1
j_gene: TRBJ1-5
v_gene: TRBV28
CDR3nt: TGTGCCAGCAGTTTCCTTGACAGGGAGGTGTTGGGCAATCAGCCCCAGCATTTT
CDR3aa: CASSFLDREVLGNQPQHF

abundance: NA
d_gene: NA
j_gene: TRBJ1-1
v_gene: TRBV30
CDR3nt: TGTGCCTGGAGTGGGACCGTCCAAGCTTTCTTT
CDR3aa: CAWSGTVQAFF

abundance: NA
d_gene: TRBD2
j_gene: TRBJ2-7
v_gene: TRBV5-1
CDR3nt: TGCGCCAGCAGCTCGGGACTAGCGGGAGAGGAGCAGTACTTC
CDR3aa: CASSSGLAGEEQYF

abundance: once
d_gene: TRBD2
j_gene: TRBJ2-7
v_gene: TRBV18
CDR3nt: TGTGCCAGCTCGCTCGGGGCGGGAGGCTCCTACGAGCAGTACTTC
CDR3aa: CASSLGAGGSYEQYF

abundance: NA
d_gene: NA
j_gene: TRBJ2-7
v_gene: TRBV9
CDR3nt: TGTGCCAGCAGCGTAGGTGAGAAGGGCTACGAGCAGTACTTC
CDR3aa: CASSVGEKGYEQYF

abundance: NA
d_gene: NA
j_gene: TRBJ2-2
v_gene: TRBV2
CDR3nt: TGTGCCAGCAGATGGACTACAACCGGGGAGCTGTTTTTT
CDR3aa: CASRWTTTGELFF

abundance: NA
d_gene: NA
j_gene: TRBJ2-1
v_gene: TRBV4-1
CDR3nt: TGCGCCAGCAGCCCCTACTCCCTAACAGACAATGAGCAGTTCTTC
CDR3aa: CASSPYSLTDNEQFF

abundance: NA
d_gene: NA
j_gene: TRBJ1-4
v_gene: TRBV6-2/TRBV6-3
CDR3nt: TGTGCCAGCAGTTACATGCCCAGGAATGAAAAACTGTTTTTT
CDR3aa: CASSYMPRNEKLFF

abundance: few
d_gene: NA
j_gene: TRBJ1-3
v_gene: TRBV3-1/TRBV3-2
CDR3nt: TGTGCCAGCAGCCCAACAATCGGAAACACCATATATTTT
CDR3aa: CASSPTIGNTIYF

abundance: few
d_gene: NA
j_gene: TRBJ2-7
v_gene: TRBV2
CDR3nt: TGTGCCAGCAGTGAAGCTGGGTTCTACGAGCAGTACTTC
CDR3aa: CASSEAGFYEQYF

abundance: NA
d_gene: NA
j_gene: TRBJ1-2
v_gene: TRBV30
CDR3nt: TGTGCCTGGAGTGGCTATGGCTACACCTTC
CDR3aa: CAWSGYGYTF

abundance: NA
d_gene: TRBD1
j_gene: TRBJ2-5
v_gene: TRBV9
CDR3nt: TGTGCCAGCAGCGTATTGGGGACAGGGGCCATGGTCCAGTACTTC
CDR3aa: CASSVLGTGAMVQYF

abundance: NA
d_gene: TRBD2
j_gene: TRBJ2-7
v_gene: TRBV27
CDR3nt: TGTGCCAGCAGTTACCAGCGGGAGTTCTACGAGCAGTACTTC
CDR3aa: CASSYQREFYEQYF

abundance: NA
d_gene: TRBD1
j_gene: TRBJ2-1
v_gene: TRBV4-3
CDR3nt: TGCGCCAGCAGTCGACAGGGCAATAATGAGCAGTTCTTC
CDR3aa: CASSRQGNNEQFF

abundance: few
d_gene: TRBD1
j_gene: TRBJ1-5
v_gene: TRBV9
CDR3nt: TGTGCCAGCAGCGTAGAGGATCGGACAGGGGATTTTAATAGCAATCAGCCCCAGCATTTT
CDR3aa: CASSVEDRTGDFNSNQPQHF

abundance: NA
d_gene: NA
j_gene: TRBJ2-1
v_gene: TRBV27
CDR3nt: TGTGCCACCGCCCTGACAATCTCCTACAATGAGCAGTTCTTC
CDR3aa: CATALTISYNEQFF

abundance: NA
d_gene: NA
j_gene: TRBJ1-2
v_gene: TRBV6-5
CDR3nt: TGTGCCAGCAGTTACCCCGGGACAAACTATGGCTACACCTTC
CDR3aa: CASSYPGTNYGYTF

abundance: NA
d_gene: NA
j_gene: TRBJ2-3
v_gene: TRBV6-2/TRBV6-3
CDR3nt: TGTGCCAGCAGTTACTCTTACAGGACCTTAGACACAGATACGCAGTATTTT
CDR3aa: CASSYSYRTLDTDTQYF

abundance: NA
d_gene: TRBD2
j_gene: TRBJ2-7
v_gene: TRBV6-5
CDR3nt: TGTGCCAGCAGCCCCCCGGGACTAGCCTACGAGCAGTACTTC
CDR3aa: CASSPPGLAYEQYF

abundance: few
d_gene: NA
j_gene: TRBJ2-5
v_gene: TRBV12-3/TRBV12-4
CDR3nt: TGTGCCAGCAGTTTACATGGAGAGACCCAGTACTTC
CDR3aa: CASSLHGETQYF

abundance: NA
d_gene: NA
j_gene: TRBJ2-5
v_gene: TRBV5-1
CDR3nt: TGCGCCAGCAGCTTGGGAAATGGGGAGACCCAGTACTTC
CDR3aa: CASSLGNGETQYF

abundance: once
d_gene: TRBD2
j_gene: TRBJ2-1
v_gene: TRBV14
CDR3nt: TGTGCCAGCAGCCGAACCCAACACGTTAGCGGGACCTCCTACAATGAGCAGTTCTTC
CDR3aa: CASSRTQHVSGTSYNEQFF

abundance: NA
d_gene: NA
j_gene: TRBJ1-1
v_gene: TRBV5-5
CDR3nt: TGTGCCAGCAGCGTCGGTGCTGGTCTAGAAAGAGCTTTCTTT
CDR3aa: CASSVGAGLERAFF

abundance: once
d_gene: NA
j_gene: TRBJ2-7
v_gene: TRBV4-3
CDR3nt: TGCGCCAGCAGCCAAACCGTAACCTACGAGCAGTACTTC
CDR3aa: CASSQTVTYEQYF

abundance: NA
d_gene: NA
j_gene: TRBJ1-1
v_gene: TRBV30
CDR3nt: TGTGCCTGGAGTGTCGGACTTCTATATGAAGCTTTCTTT
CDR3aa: CAWSVGLLYEAFF

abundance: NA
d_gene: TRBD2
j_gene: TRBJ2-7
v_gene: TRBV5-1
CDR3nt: TGCGCCAGCAGCCTCCGACTAGCGGGAGAGGACGAGCAGTACTTC
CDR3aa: CASSLRLAGEDEQYF

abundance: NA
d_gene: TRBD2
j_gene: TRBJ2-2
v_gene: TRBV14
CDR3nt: TGTGCCAGCAGTCAAACCCGGGACTATTTTCGATCCGACACCGGGGAGCTGTTTTTT
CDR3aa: CASSQTRDYFRSDTGELFF

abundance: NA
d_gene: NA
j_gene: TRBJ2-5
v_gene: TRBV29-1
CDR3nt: TGCAGCGCTAAGGGGGGGGTACAAGAGACCCAGTACTTC
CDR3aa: CSAKGGVQETQYF

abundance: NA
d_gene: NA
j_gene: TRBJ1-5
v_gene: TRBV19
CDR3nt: TGTGCCAGTAAGGAGCAGGGCAATCAGCCCCAGCATTTT
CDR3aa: CASKEQGNQPQHF

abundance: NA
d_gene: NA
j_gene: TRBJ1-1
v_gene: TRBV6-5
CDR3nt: TGTGCCAGCCTAACAGTTGGGGGTGGGAACACTGAAGCTTTCTTT
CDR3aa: CASLTVGGGNTEAFF

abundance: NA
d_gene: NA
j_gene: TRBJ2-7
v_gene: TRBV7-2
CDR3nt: TGTGCCAGCAGCTCCCCTTCGCATGGAGGGGAGGCCTACGAGCAGTACTTC
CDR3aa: CASSSPSHGGEAYEQYF